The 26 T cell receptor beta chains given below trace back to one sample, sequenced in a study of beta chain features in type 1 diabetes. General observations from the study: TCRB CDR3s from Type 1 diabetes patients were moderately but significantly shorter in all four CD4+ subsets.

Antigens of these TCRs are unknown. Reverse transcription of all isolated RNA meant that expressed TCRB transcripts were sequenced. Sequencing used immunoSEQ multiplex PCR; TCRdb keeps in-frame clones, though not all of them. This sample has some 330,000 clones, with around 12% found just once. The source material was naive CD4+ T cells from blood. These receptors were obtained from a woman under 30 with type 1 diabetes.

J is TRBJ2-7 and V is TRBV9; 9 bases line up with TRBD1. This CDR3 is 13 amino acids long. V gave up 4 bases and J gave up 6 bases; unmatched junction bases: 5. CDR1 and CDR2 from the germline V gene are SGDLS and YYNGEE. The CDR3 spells CASSSGTGSEQYF. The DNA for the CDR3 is TGTGCCAGCAGCTCCGGGACAGGGAGCGAGCAGTACTTC.

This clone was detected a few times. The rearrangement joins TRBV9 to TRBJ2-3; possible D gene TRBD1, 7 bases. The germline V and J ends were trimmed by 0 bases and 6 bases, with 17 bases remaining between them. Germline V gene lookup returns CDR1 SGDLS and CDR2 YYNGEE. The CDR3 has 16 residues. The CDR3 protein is CASSVEAGQTLDTQYF. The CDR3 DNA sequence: TGTGCCAGCAGCGTAGAGGCGGGACAGACCTTGGATACGCAGTATTTT.

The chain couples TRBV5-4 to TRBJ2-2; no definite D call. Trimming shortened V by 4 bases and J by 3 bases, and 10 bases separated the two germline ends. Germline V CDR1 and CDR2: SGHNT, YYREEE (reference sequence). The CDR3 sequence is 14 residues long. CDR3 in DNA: TGTGCCAGCAGCCAAGACTGGGACACCGGGGAGCTGTTTTTT. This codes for CASSQDWDTGELFF.

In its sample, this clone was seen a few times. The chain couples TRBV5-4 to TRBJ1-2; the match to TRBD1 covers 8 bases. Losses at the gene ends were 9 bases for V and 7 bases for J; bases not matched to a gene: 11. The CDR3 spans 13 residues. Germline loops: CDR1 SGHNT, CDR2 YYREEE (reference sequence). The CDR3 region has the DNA TGTGCCACTAGAGAGCAGGGGGCCTCTGGCTACACCTTC. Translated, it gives CATREQGASGYTF.

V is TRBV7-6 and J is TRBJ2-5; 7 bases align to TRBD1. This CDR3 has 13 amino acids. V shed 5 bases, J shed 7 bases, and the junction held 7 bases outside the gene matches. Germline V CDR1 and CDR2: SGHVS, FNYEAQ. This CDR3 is CASSIQGLGTQYF. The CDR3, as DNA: TGTGCCAGCAGCATACAGGGGTTGGGGACCCAGTACTTC.

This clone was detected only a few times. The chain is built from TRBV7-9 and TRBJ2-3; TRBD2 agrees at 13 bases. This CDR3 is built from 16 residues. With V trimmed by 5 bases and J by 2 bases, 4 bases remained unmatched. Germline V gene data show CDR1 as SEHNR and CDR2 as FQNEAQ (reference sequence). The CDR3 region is CASSTGLAGSTDTQYF. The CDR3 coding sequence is TGTGCCAGCAGCACGGGACTAGCGGGATCCACAGATACGCAGTATTTT.

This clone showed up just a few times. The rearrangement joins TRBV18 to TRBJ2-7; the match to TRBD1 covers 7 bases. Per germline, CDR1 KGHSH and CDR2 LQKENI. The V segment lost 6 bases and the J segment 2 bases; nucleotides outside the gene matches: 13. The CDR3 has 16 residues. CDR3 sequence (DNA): TGTGCCAGCTCCCCTGCTATAGGGACAGATCCCTACGAGCAGTACTTC. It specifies CASSPAIGTDPYEQYF.

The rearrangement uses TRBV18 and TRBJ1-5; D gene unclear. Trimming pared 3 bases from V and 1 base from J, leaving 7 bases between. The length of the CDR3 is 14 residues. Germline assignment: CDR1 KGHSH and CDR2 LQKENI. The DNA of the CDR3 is TGTGCCAGCTCACCGGTCAGGAGCAATCAGCCCCAGCATTTT. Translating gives CASSPVRSNQPQHF.

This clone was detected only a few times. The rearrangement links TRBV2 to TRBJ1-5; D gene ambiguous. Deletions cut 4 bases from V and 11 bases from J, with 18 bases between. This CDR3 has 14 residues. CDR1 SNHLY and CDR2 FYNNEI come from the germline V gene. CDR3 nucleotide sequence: TGTGCCAGCAGTGCGAGCGGCCCTCTGAGAGCCCAGCATTTT. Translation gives CASSASGPLRAQHF.

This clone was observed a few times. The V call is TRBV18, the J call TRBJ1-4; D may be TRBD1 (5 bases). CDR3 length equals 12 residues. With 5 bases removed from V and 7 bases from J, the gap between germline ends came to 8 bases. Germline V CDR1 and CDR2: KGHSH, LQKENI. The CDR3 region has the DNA TGTGCCAGCTCATCAGGGTTTGAAAAACTGTTTTTT. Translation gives CASSSGFEKLFF.

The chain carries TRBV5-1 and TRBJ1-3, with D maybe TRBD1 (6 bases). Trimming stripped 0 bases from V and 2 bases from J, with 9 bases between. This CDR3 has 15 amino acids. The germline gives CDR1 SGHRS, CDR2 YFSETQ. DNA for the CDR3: TGCGCCAGCAGCTTGGGGACAGACGCTGGAAACACCATATATTTT. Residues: CASSLGTDAGNTIYF.

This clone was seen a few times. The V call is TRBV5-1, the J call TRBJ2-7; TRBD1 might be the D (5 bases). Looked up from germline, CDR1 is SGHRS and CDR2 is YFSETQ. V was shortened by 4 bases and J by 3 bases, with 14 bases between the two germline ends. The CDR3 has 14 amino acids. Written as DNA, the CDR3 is TGCGCCAGCAGCCCCGCCGACAGATACTACGAGCAGTACTTC. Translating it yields CASSPADRYYEQYF.

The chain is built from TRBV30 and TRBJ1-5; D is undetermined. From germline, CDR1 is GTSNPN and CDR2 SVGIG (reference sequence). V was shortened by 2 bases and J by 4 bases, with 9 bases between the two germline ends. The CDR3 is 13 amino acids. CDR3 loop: CAWSNWRNQPQHF. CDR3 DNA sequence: TGTGCCTGGAGTAACTGGAGAAATCAGCCCCAGCATTTT.

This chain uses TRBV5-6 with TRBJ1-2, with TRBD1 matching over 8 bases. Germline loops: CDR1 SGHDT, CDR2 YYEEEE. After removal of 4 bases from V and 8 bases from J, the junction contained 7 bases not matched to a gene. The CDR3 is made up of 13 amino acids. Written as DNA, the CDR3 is TGTGCCAGCAGCCCAGGACAGGGTAAAGGCTACACCTTC. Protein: CASSPGQGKGYTF.

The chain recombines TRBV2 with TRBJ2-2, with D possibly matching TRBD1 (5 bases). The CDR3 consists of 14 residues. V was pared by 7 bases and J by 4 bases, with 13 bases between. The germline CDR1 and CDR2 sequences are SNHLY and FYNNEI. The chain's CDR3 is CASKSQGGTGELFF. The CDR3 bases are TGTGCCAGCAAGTCTCAGGGTGGCACCGGGGAGCTGTTTTTT.

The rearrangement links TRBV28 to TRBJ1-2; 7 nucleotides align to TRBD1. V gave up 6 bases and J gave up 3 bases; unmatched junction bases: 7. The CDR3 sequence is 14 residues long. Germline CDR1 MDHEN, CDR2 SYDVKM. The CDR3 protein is CASSVGTDHYGYTF. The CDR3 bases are TGTGCCAGCAGCGTCGGGACAGACCACTATGGCTACACCTTC.

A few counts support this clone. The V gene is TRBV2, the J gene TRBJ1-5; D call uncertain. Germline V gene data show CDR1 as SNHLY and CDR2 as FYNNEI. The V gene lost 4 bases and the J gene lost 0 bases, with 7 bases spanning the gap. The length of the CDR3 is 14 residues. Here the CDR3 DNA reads TGTGCCAGCAGTGGGCAGAATAGCAATCAGCCCCAGCATTTT. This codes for CASSGQNSNQPQHF.

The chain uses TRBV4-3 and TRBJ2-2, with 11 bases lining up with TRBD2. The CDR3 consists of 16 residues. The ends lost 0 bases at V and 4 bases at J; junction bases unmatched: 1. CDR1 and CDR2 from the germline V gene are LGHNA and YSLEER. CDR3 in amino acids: CASSQDGLAGTGELFF. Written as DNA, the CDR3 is TGCGCCAGCAGCCAAGACGGACTAGCGGGCACCGGGGAGCTGTTTTTT.

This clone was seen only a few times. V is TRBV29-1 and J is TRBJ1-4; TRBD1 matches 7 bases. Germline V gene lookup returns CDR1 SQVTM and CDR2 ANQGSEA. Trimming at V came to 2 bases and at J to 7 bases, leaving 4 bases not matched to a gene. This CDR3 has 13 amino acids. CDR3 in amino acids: CSVERTGGEKLFF. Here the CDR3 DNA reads TGCAGCGTTGAACGGACAGGCGGTGAAAAACTGTTTTTT.

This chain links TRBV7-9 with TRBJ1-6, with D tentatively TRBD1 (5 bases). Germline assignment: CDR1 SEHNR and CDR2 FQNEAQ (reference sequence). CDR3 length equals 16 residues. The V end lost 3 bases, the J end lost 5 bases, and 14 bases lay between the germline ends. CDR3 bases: TGTGCCAGCAGCTTCCGGACAAAGGTCGATAATTCACCCCTCCACTTT. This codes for CASSFRTKVDNSPLHF.

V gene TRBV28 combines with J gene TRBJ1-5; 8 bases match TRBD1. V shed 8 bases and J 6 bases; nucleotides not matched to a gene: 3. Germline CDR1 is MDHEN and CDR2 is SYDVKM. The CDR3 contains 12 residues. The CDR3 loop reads CASQGASQPQHF. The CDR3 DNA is TGTGCCAGCCAGGGGGCGAGTCAGCCCCAGCATTTT.

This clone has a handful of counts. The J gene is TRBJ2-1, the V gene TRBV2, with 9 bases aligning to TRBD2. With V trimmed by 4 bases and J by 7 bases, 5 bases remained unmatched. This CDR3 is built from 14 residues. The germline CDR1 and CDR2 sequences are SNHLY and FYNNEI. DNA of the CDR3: TGTGCCAGCAGTGGACTAGCGGTCGAGAATGAGCAGTTCTTC. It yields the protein CASSGLAVENEQFF.

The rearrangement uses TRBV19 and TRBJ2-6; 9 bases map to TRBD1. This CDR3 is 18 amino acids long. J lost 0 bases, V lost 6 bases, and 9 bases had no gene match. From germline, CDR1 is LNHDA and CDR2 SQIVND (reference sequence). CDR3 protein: CASSYPGQGYSGANVLTF. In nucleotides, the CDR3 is TGTGCCAGTAGCTACCCGGGACAGGGATACTCTGGGGCCAACGTCCTGACTTTC.

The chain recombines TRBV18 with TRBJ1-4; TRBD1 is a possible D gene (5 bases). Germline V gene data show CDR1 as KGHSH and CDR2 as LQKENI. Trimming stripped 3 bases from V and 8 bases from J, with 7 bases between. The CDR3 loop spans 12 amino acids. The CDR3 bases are TGTGCCAGCTCACCCCAGGGAGAAAAACTGTTTTTT. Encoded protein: CASSPQGEKLFF.

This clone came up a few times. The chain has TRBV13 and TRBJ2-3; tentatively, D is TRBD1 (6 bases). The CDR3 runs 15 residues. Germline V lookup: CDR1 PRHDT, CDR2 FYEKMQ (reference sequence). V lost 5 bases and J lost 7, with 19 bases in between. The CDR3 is CASSSYRVNVNTQYF. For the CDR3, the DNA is TGTGCCAGCAGCAGCTACAGGGTTAACGTCAATACGCAGTATTTT.

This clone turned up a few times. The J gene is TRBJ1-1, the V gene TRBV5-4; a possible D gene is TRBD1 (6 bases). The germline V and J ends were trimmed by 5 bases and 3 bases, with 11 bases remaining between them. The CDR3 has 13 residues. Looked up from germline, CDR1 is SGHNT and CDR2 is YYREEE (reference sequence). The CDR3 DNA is TGTGCCAGCAGGATACAGGGTGACACTGAAGCTTTCTTT. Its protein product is CASRIQGDTEAFF. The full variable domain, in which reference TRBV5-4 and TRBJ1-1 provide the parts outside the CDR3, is ETGVTQSPTHLIKTRGQQVTLRCSSQSGHNTVSWYQQALGQGPQFIFQYYREEENGRGNFPPRFSGLQFPNYSSELNVNALELDDSALYLCASRIQGDTEAFFGQGTRLTVV.